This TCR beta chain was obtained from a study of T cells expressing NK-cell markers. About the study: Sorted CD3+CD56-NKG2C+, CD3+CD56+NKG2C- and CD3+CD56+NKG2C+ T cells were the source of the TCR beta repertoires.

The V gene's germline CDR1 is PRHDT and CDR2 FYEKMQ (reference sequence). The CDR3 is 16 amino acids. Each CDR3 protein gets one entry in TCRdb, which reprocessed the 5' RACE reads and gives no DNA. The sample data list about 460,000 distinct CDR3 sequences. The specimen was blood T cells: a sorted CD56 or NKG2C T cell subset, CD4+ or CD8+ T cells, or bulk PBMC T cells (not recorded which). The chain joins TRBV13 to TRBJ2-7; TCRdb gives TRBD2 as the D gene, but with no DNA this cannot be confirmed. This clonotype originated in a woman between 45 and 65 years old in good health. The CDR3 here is CASSSGSGLTWREQYF.